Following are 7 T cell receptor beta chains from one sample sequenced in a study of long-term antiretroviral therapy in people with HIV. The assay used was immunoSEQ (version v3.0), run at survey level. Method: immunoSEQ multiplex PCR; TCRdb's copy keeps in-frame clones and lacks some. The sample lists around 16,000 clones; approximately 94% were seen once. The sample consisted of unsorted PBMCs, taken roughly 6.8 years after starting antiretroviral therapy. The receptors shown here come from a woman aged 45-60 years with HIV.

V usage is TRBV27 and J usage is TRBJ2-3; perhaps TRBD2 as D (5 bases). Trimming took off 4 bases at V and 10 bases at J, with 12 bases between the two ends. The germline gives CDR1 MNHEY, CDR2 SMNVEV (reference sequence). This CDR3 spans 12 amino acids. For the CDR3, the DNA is TGTGCCAGCAGTTCCCCCGGGGAACCGCAGTATTTT. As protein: CASSSPGEPQYF.

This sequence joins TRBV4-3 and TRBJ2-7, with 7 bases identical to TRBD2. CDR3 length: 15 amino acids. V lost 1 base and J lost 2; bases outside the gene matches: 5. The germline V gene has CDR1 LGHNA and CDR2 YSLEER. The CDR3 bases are TGCGCCAGCAGCCAAGGAACGGGACTAACCTACGAGCAGTACTTC. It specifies CASSQGTGLTYEQYF.

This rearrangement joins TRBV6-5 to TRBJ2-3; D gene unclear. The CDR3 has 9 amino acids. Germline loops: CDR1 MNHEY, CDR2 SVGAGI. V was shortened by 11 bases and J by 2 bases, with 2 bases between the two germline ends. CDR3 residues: CASTDTQYF. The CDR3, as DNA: TGTGCCTCCACAGATACGCAGTATTTT.

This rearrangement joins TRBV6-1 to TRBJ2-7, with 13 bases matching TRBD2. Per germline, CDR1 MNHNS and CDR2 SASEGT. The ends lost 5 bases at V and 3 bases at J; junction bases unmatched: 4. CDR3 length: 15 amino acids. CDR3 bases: TGTGCCAGCAGTCTCCGGACTAGCGGGAGCTACGAGCAGTACTTC. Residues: CASSLRTSGSYEQYF.

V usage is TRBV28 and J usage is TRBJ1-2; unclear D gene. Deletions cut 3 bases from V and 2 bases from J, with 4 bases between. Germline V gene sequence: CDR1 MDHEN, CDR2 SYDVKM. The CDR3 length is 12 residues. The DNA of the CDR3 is TGTGCCAGCAGTTTGGAGAACTATGGCTACACCTTC. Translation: CASSLENYGYTF.

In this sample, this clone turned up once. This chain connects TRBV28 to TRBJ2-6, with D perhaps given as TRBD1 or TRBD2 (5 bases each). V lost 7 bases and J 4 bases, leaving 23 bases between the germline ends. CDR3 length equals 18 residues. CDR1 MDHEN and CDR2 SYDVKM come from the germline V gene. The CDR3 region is CASTAGGHEPSGANVLTF. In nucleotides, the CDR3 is TGTGCCAGCACCGCCGGAGGACACGAACCATCCGGGGCCAACGTCCTGACTTTC.

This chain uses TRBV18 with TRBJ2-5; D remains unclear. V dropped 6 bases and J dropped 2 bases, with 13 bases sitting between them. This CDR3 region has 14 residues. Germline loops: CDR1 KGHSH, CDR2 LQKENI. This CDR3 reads CASSRGLQQETQYF. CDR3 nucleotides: TGTGCCAGCTCCCGTGGGTTGCAGCAAGAGACCCAGTACTTC. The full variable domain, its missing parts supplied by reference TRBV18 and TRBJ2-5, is NAGVMQNPRHLVRRRGQEARLRCSPMKGHSHVYWYRQLPEEGLKFMVYLQKENIIDESGMPKERFSAEFPKEGPSILRIQQVVRGDSAAYFCASSRGLQQETQYFGPGTRLLVL.